This TCR beta chain was observed in a study of a mutant IDH1 vaccine in newly diagnosed glioma. Trimming took off 1 base at V and 1 base at J, with 5 bases between the two ends. This CDR3 has 14 residues. Germline V CDR1 and CDR2: SEHNR, FQNEAQ (reference sequence). Profiling relied on immunoSEQ multiplex PCR, and the TCRdb table lists in-frame clones only, not all of them. The sample lists around 87,000 clones, 83% occurring once. This sample's time point: baseline, week 1 (first vaccination visit). Treatment specified: pre-vaccination baseline after standard-of-care therapy. Every donor had a new WHO grade 3 or 4 astrocytoma that was IDH1-mutant, with loss of nuclear ATRX.

The chain is built from TRBV7-9 and TRBJ1-3; no clear D gene. The sample consisted of PBMCs, taken from a glioma patient treated with radiotherapy, temozolomide or both. This receptor was identified in a woman aged 45-60 years with glioma. The CDR3 nucleotides read TGTGCCAGCAGCTTAGGGTTTTCTGGAAACACCATATATTTT. This gives the protein CASSLGFSGNTIYF.